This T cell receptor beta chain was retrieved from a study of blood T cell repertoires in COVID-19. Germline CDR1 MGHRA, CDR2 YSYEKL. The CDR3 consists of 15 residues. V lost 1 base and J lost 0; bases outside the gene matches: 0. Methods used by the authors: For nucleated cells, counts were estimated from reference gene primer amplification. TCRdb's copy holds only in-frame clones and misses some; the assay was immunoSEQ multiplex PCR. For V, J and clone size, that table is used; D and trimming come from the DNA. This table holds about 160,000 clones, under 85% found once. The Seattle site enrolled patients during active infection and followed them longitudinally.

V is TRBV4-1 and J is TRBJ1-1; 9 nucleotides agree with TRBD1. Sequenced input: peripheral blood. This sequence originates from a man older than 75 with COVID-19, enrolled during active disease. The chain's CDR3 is CASSQGDRVNTEAFF. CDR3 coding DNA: TGCGCCAGCAGCCAAGGGGACAGGGTGAACACTGAAGCTTTCTTT.